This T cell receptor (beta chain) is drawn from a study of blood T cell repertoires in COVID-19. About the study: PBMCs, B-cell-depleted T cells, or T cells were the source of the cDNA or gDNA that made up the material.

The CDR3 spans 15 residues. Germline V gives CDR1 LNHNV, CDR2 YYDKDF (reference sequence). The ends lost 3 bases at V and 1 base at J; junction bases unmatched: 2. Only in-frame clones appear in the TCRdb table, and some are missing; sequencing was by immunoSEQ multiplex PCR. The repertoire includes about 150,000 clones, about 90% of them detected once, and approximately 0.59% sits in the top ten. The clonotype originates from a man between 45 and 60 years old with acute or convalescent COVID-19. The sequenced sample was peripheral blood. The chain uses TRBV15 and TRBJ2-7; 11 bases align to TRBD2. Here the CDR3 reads CATSSGLAGSYEQYF. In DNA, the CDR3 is TGTGCCACCAGCAGTGGACTAGCGGGTTCCTACGAGCAGTACTTC.